This record looks at one T cell receptor (beta chain) sequence and its context. What it binds is unknown. These data belong to a study of cytomegalovirus exposure and HLA in healthy donors. The CDR3 length is 14 residues. The germline CDR1 and CDR2 sequences are GTSNPN and SVGIG (reference sequence). The V end was cut by 2 bases, the J end by 3 bases, with 8 bases between. Researchers ran the PCR with 60 Vbeta and 13 Jbeta primers. The protocol was immunoSEQ multiplex PCR, while the TCRdb copy is restricted to in-frame clones and leaves out a portion. The table records just over 150,000 clones, under 90% of them present only once. Regarding donors, all were healthy bone marrow donors. General study findings and limits: A likely sequencing artifact accounted for one observed cluster of highly shared sequence variants.

The sequence came from a man aged 18 to 30 in good health and CMV-seronegative. Sample: PBMCs. The V gene is TRBV30, the J gene TRBJ2-6, with D possibly matching TRBD1 (6 bases). This CDR3 reads CAWSSDSGANVLTF. CDR3 coding DNA: TGTGCCTGGAGTTCGGACAGTGGGGCCAACGTCCTGACTTTC.